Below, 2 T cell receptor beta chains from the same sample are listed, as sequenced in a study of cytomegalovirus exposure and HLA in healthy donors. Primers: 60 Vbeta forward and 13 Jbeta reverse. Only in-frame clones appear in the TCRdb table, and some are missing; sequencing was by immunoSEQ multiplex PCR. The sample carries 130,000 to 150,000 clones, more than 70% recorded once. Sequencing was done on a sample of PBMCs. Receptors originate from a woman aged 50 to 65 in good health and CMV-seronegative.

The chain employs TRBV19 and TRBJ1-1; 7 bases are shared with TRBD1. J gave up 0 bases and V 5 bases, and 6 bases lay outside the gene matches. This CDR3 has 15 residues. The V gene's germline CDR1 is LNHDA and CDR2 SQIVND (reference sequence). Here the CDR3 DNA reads TGTGCCAGTAGTCCACGACAGGGATTGAACACTGAAGCTTTCTTT. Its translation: CASSPRQGLNTEAFF. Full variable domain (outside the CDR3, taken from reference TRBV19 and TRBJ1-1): DGGITQSPKYLFRKEGQNVTLSCEQNLNHDAMYWYRQDPGQGLRLIYYSQIVNDFQKGDIAEGYSVSREKKESFPLTVTSAQKNPTAFYLCASSPRQGLNTEAFFGQGTRLTVV.

CDR3 nucleotide sequence: TGTGCCAGCAGTGAATGGGTAGGGGGCTATGGCTACACCTTC. Protein sequence: CASSEWVGGYGYTF. The rearrangement joins TRBV2 to TRBJ1-2; D possibly corresponds to TRBD1 (6 bases). V lost 2 bases to trimming and J lost 4 bases, with 11 bases between them. From germline, CDR1 is SNHLY and CDR2 FYNNEI. The CDR3 spans 14 residues.